The clone carrying this T cell receptor (beta chain) turned up a few times. What it recognizes is unknown. The source of the sample is a study of blood T cells in healthy people across ages. Findings and limits, study-wide: More naive CD4+ cells and higher diversity were found in long-lived than in aged donors. Naive and antigen-experienced cells could not be conclusively compared, given unsorted PBMCs.

Using a J-beta primer mix together with a sample-barcoded 5' primer, a second PCR was run for roughly 6 to 12 cycles. Samples each returned at least 3 million CDR3-containing paired-end reads. TCRdb re-called the 5' RACE reads with MiXCR, one entry per CDR3 protein. The sample records roughly 790,000 distinct CDR3 sequences, roughly 41% being singletons. Ten milliliters of peripheral blood were drawn from each donor. V was shortened by 6 bases and J by 1 base, with 16 bases between the two germline ends. Germline V lookup: CDR1 LGHNA, CDR2 YSLEER. The CDR3 loop spans 15 amino acids. The specimen was blood. The J gene is TRBJ2-7, the V gene TRBV4-3; D possibly corresponds to TRBD2 (6 bases). This clonotype was sampled from a woman in her fifties or sixties in good health. The CDR3 sequence: CASSPQAGTSYEQYF. CDR3 bases: TGCGCCAGCAGTCCCCAGGCGGGAACATCCTACGAGCAGTACTTC.